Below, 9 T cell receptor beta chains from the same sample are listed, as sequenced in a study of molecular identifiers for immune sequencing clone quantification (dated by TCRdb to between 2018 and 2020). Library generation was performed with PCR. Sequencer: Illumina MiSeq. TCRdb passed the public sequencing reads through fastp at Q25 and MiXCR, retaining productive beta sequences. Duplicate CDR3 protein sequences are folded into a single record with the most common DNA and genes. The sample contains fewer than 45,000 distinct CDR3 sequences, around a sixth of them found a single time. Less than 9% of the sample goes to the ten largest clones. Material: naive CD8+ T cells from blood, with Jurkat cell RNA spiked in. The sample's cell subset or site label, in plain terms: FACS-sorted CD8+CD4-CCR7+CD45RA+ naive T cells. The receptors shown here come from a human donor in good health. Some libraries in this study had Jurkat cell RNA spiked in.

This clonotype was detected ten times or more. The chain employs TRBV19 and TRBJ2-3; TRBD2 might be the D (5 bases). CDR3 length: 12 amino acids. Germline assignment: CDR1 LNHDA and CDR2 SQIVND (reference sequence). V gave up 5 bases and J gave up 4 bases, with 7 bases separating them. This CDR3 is CASSVGADTQYF. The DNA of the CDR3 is TGTGCCAGTAGTGTGGGAGCAGATACGCAGTATTTT. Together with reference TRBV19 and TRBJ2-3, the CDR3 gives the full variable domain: DGGITQSPKYLFRKEGQNVTLSCEQNLNHDAMYWYRQDPGQGLRLIYYSQIVNDFQKGDIAEGYSVSREKKESFPLTVTSAQKNPTAFYLCASSVGADTQYFGPGTRLTVL.

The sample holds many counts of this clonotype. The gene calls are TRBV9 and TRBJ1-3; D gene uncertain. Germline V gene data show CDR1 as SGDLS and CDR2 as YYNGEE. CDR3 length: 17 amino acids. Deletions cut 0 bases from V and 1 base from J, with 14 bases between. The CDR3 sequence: CASSVGEGTDSGNTIYF. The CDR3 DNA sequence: TGTGCCAGCAGCGTAGGCGAAGGAACGGATTCTGGAAACACCATATATTTT. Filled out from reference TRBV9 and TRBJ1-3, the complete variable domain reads DSGVTQTPKHLITATGQRVTLRCSPRSGDLSVYWYQQSLDQGLQFLIQYYNGEERAKGNILERFSAQQFPDLHSELNLSSLELGDSALYFCASSVGEGTDSGNTIYFGEGSWLTVV.

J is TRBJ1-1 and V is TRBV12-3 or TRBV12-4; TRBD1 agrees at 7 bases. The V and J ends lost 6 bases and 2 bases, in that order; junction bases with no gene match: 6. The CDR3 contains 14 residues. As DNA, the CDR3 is TGTGCCAGCAGCCGGGGAGGGGGCAACACTGAAGCTTTCTTT. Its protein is CASSRGGGNTEAFF.

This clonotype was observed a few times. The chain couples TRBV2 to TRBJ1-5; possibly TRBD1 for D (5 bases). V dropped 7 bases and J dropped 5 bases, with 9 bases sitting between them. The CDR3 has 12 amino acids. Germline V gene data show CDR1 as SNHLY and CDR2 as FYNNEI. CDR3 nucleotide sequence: TGTGCCAGCATGGGGGACGATCAGCCCCAGCATTTT. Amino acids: CASMGDDQPQHF.

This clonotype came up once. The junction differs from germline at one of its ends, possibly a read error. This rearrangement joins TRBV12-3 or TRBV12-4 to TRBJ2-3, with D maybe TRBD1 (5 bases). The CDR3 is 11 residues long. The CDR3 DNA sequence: TGTGCCAGCAGTTCCACAGGTACGCAGTATTTT. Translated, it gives CASSSTGTQYF.

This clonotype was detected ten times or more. The CDR3 reads CASSWGIYMNTEAFF. Written as DNA, the CDR3 is TGCGCCAGCAGCTGGGGGATTTACATGAACACTGAAGCTTTCTTT. The rearrangement joins TRBV5-1 to TRBJ1-1, with D possibly being TRBD1 (5 bases). Germline values: CDR1 SGHRS, CDR2 YFSETQ. Trimming cost V 3 bases and J 0 bases, with 12 bases left between them. The CDR3 contains 15 residues. Full variable domain (missing parts from reference TRBV5-1 and TRBJ1-1): KAGVTQTPRYLIKTRGQQVTLSCSPISGHRSVSWYQQTPGQGLQFLFEYFSETQRNKGNFPGRFSGRQFSNSRSEMNVSTLELGDSALYLCASSWGIYMNTEAFFGQGTRLTVV.

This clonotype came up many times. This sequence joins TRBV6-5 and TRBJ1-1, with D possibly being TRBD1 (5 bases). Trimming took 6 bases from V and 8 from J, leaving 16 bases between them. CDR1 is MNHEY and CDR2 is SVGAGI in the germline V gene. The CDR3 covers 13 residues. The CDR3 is CASSLQGRNEAFF. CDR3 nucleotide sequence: TGTGCCAGCAGCCTGCAGGGACGGAACGAAGCTTTCTTT.

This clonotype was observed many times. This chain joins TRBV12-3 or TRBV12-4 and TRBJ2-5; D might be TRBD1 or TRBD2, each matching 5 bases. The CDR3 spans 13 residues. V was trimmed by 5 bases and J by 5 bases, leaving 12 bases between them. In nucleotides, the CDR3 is TGTGCCAGCAGTGGGACCCAGGAGGAGACCCAGTACTTC. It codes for CASSGTQEETQYF.

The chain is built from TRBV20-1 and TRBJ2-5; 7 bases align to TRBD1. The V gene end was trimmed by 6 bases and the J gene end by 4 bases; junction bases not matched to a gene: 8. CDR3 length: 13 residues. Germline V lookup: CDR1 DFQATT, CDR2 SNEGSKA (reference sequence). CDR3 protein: CSAAQGSRETQYF. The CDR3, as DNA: TGCAGTGCCGCACAGGGGTCGAGAGAGACCCAGTACTTC.